This TCR beta chain was recovered during a study of cytomegalovirus exposure and HLA in healthy donors. Overall study findings and caveats: A later analysis linked a missense variant in DCLRE1C to the trimming of TCR beta V and J genes. When presence/absence was analysed, sequencing depth was taken to be roughly uniform across donors. In a later analysis, at a false discovery rate of 0.05, 15,000 to 20,000 TCR beta sequences were associated with HLA alleles. The later analysis indicated that the majority of CMV-associated TCR beta chains appeared HLA-restricted.

Amplification used 60 Vbeta primers and 13 Jbeta primers. The table came from immunoSEQ multiplex PCR; TCRdb's copy has only in-frame clones and leaves some out. This table holds about 200,000 clones, about 81% found once. On this clone itself: What it binds is unknown.

This TCR came from a middle-aged woman in good health and CMV-seronegative. The sequencing input was PBMCs.

CDR3 amino acids: CASSIGQTSTDTQYF. CDR3 DNA sequence: TGTGCCAGTAGTATAGGCCAGACTAGCACAGATACGCAGTATTTT. V usage is TRBV19 and J usage is TRBJ2-3; D not resolved. The CDR3 has 15 residues. Germline assignment: CDR1 LNHDA and CDR2 SQIVND (reference sequence). V gave up 1 base and J gave up 0 bases, with 8 bases separating them.